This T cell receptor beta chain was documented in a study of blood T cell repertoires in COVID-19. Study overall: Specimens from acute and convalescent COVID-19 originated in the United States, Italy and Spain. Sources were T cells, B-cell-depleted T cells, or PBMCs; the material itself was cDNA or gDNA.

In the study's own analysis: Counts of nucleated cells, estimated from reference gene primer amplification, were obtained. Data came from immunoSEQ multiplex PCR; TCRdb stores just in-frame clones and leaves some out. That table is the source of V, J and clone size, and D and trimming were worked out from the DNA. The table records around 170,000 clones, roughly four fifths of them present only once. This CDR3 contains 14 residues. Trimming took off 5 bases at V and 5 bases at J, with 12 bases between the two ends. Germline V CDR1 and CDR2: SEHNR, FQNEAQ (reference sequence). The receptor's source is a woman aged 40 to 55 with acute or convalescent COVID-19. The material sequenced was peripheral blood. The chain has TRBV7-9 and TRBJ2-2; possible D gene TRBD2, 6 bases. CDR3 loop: CASSLRAGTGELFF. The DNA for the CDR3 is TGTGCCAGCAGCCTTCGCGCGGGGACCGGGGAGCTGTTTTTT.